The 21 T cell receptor beta chains reported below all come from one sample, sequenced in a study of shared clonotypes between healthy human individuals. Naive CD8 isolation took CD45RO-negative cells positively selected for CCR7 and excluded terminally differentiated effector memory CD45RA+ cells. Produced via immunoSEQ multiplex PCR; TCRdb's table is partial and in-frame only. Of about 2,200,000 clones in the sample, 93% are singletons; the top ten hold around 1.7%. Sequenced: naive CD8+ T cells from PBMCs. These receptors originate from a man younger than 35 in good health. Some clones in this sample may be carry-over from other donors' samples.

The V and J genes are TRBV6-6 and TRBJ2-1; 8 positions match TRBD2. V dropped 5 bases and J dropped 6; count of bases not matched to a gene: 9. The germline V gene has CDR1 MNHNY and CDR2 SVGAGI (reference sequence). The CDR3 contains 15 residues. CDR3 residues: CASSPGTSNLNEQFF. In DNA, the CDR3 is TGTGCCAGCAGTCCCGGGACTAGTAACCTCAATGAGCAGTTCTTC.

The chain joins TRBV2 to TRBJ2-2, with D possibly being TRBD1 (5 bases). The germline V gene encodes CDR1 SNHLY and CDR2 FYNNEI. This CDR3 has 15 residues. Trimming removed 5 bases from V and 0 bases from J, with 10 bases in between. CDR3 coding DNA: TGTGCCAGCAGTCCTGGGGCAGCGAACACCGGGGAGCTGTTTTTT. Translated: CASSPGAANTGELFF.

This chain joins TRBV4-3 and TRBJ2-1; D uncertain. The ends were cut back, 6 bases at V and 9 bases at J, with 9 bases in the middle. Per the germline V gene, CDR1 is LGHNA and CDR2 is YSLEER. The CDR3 is made up of 11 amino acids. The CDR3 region has the DNA TGCGCCAGCAGTTTTAGTTCTGAGCAGTTCTTC. As protein: CASSFSSEQFF.

The chain is built from TRBV30 and TRBJ1-4; D gene unclear. Germline CDR1 reads GTSNPN; CDR2 reads SVGIG (reference sequence). V lost 2 bases and J 6 bases, leaving 16 bases between the germline ends. There are 15 residues in the CDR3. The CDR3 loop reads CAWSPELENHEKLFF. As DNA, the CDR3 is TGTGCCTGGAGTCCGGAGTTGGAAAACCATGAAAAACTGTTTTTT.

This chain connects TRBV6-4 to TRBJ2-3, with 7 bases identical to TRBD1. CDR3 length equals 15 residues. Germline values: CDR1 MRHNA, CDR2 SNTAGT. Trimming took 10 bases from V and 4 from J; bases not matched to a gene: 14. The CDR3 protein is CATPKTDRESDTQYF. CDR3 DNA sequence: TGTGCCACCCCAAAAACCGACAGGGAGTCAGATACGCAGTATTTT.

This chain connects TRBV5-4 to TRBJ2-7, with 12 bases aligning to TRBD2. CDR1 is SGHNT and CDR2 is YYREEE in the germline V gene (reference sequence). J lost 2 bases, V lost 4 bases, and 7 bases had no gene match. This CDR3 is built from 16 residues. CDR3 amino acids: CASSPFGLAGTYEQYF. The DNA for the CDR3 is TGTGCCAGCAGCCCATTCGGACTAGCGGGAACCTACGAGCAGTACTTC. Filled out from reference TRBV5-4 and TRBJ2-7, the complete variable domain reads ETGVTQSPTHLIKTRGQQVTLRCSSQSGHNTVSWYQQALGQGPQFIFQYYREEENGRGNFPPRFSGLQFPNYSSELNVNALELDDSALYLCASSPFGLAGTYEQYFGPGTRLTVT.

The chain recombines TRBV28 with TRBJ2-2; a weak D match, TRBD1 (5 bases). This CDR3 contains 14 residues. The V gene lost 6 bases and the J gene lost 1 base, with 9 bases spanning the gap. The germline V gene has CDR1 MDHEN and CDR2 SYDVKM. The CDR3 nucleotides are TGTGCCAGCAGCATCGACAGGAACACCGGGGAGCTGTTTTTT. Amino acid sequence: CASSIDRNTGELFF. Complete variable domain (other parts from reference TRBV28 and TRBJ2-2): DVKVTQSSRYLVKRTGEKVFLECVQDMDHENMFWYRQDPGLGLRLIYFSYDVKMKEKGDIPEGYSVSREKKERFSLILESASTNQTSMYLCASSIDRNTGELFFGEGSRLTVL.

This chain connects TRBV29-1 to TRBJ2-5; TRBD1 matches at 8 bases. With the DNA end fitting TRBJ2-7 better, the J assignment may be wrong. Looked up from germline, CDR1 is SQVTM and CDR2 is ANQGSEA. This CDR3 spans 13 amino acids. The CDR3 loop reads CSVEDRVSNEQYF. Written as DNA, the CDR3 is TGCAGCGTTGAGGACAGGGTAAGCAACGAGCAGTACTTC.

The rearrangement uses TRBV7-9 and TRBJ2-2; D not certain. CDR3 size: 14 residues. Germline CDR1 and CDR2: SEHNR and FQNEAQ (reference sequence). V lost 5 bases, J lost 4 bases, and 11 bases lay in between. The CDR3 nucleotides read TGTGCCAGCAGCCCTCCCATTCGCACCGGGGAGCTGTTTTTT. Protein sequence: CASSPPIRTGELFF.

The chain couples TRBV27 to TRBJ2-5; 7 nucleotides align to TRBD2. CDR1 MNHEY and CDR2 SMNVEV come from the germline V gene (reference sequence). Trimming cost V 4 bases and J 3 bases; bases outside gene matches: 14. CDR3 length equals 17 residues. The CDR3 sequence is CASSYRGLLGGKETQYF. CDR3 nucleotides: TGTGCCAGCAGTTATAGGGGACTTCTGGGAGGGAAAGAGACCCAGTACTTC.

This chain joins TRBV9 and TRBJ2-5, with D perhaps TRBD2 (5 bases). Germline CDR1 reads SGDLS; CDR2 reads YYNGEE. V was clipped by 4 bases and J by 2 bases, with 15 bases between them. The CDR3 extends over 15 amino acids. CDR3 protein: CASSLWSGSQETQYF. The CDR3 region has the DNA TGTGCCAGCAGCTTATGGTCGGGGTCGCAAGAGACCCAGTACTTC.

V gene TRBV7-9 combines with J gene TRBJ2-5; TRBD1 might be the D (6 bases). CDR3 length: 13 residues. Germline lookup yields CDR1 SEHNR and CDR2 FQNEAQ (reference sequence). The ends were cut back, 4 bases at V and 4 bases at J, with 10 bases in the middle. For the CDR3, the DNA is TGTGCCAGCAGCTCGGGGACACGAGAGACCCAGTACTTC. Translated, it gives CASSSGTRETQYF.

A note on this clone: The same CDR3 arises from other DNA sequences in this sample as well. The chain is built from TRBV7-9 and TRBJ2-5, with a weak D call TRBD2 (6 bases). Germline CDR1 is SEHNR and CDR2 is FQNEAQ (reference sequence). The CDR3 extends over 14 amino acids. The germline V and J ends were trimmed by 3 bases and 3 bases, with 11 bases remaining between them. The CDR3 here is CASSLGGLKETQYF. CDR3 in DNA: TGTGCCAGCAGCTTGGGGGGACTCAAAGAGACCCAGTACTTC.

V usage is TRBV4-2 and J usage is TRBJ2-2; perhaps TRBD2 as D (6 bases). The CDR3 has 17 amino acids. V shed 3 bases and J shed 6 bases, with 20 bases lying between them. Germline lookup yields CDR1 LGHNA and CDR2 YNFKEQ. The CDR3 region has the DNA TGTGCCAGCAGCCAGAAGAATGGGGGAGGTCGCCCCGGGGAGCTGTTTTTT. Its protein is CASSQKNGGGRPGELFF.

The chain recombines TRBV5-1 with TRBJ1-2, with D hard to call. The V end was cut by 4 bases, the J end by 8 bases, with 9 bases between. The CDR3 contains 11 residues. From germline, CDR1 is SGHRS and CDR2 YFSETQ. The CDR3 DNA sequence: TGCGCCAGCAGCAAGGACGGAGGCTACACCTTC. Amino acids: CASSKDGGYTF. Full variable domain (outside the CDR3, taken from reference TRBV5-1 and TRBJ1-2): KAGVTQTPRYLIKTRGQQVTLSCSPISGHRSVSWYQQTPGQGLQFLFEYFSETQRNKGNFPGRFSGRQFSNSRSEMNVSTLELGDSALYLCASSKDGGYTFGSGTRLTVV.

CDR3 in DNA: TGTGCCAGCAGCGTAGCGGGGTCTGGACAGTACAATGAGCAGTTCTTC. It encodes CASSVAGSGQYNEQFF. The chain employs TRBV9 and TRBJ2-1, with TRBD1 as a possible D gene (6 bases). V dropped 0 bases and J dropped 4 bases, with 14 bases sitting between them. The CDR3 length is 16 residues. Germline CDR1 reads SGDLS; CDR2 reads YYNGEE.

This sequence joins TRBV27 and TRBJ2-7; a weak D match, TRBD2 (5 bases). The ends were cut back, 2 bases at V and 7 bases at J, with 12 bases in the middle. Germline assignment: CDR1 MNHEY and CDR2 SMNVEV (reference sequence). The CDR3 loop spans 13 amino acids. The chain's CDR3 is CASSLGWRREQYF. The CDR3 DNA follows: TGTGCCAGCAGTTTAGGATGGAGGAGGGAGCAGTACTTC.

V and J are TRBV27 and TRBJ2-1, with 7 bases aligning to TRBD1. Germline loops: CDR1 MNHEY, CDR2 SMNVEV (reference sequence). Trimming at V came to 5 bases and at J to 3 bases, leaving 10 bases not matched to a gene. The CDR3 is 16 amino acids. The CDR3 coding sequence is TGTGCCAGCAGTCCCTCCTCAGGACAGGTCTACAATGAGCAGTTCTTC. It encodes CASSPSSGQVYNEQFF.

The CDR3: CASSLGLAGLFNEQFF. The CDR3 DNA reads as TGTGCCAGCAGCTTAGGCCTAGCGGGGCTGTTTAATGAGCAGTTCTTC. The rearrangement links TRBV7-8 to TRBJ2-1; 9 positions agree with TRBD2. The CDR3 runs to 16 residues. V lost 1 base, J lost 7 bases, and 8 bases stayed unmatched. CDR1 is SGHVS, CDR2 FQNEAQ, per germline.

The rearrangement uses TRBV27 and TRBJ2-5; a weak D match, TRBD2 (5 bases). The CDR3 spans 15 residues. Germline CDR1 reads MNHEY; CDR2 reads SMNVEV (reference sequence). Between the trimmed V and J ends, which lost 3 bases and 3 bases, there was a span of 14 bases. CDR3 residues: CASSFSIEGEETQYF. Here the CDR3 DNA reads TGTGCCAGCAGTTTTTCTATAGAGGGAGAAGAGACCCAGTACTTC.

The chain carries TRBV7-3 and TRBJ2-2; D is possibly TRBD2 (6 bases). Germline assignment: CDR1 SGHTA and CDR2 FQGTGA. This CDR3 is 17 amino acids long. Trimming took 3 bases from V and 0 from J, leaving 14 bases between them. The CDR3 DNA is TGTGCCAGCAGCTTGGGCAGGGAGGTCGCGAACACCGGGGAGCTGTTTTTT. It encodes CASSLGREVANTGELFF.